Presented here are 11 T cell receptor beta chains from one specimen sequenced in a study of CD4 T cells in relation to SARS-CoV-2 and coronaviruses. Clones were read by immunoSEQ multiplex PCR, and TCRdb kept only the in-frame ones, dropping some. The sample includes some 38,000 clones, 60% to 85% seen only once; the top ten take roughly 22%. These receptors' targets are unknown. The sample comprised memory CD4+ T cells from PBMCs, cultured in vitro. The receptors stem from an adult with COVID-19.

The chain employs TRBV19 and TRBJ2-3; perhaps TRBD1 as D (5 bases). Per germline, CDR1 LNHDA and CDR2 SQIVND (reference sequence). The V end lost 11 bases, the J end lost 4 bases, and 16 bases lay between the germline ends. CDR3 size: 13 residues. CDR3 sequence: CASRAIAADTQYF. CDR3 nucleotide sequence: TGTGCCTCCAGGGCGATAGCAGCAGATACGCAGTATTTT.

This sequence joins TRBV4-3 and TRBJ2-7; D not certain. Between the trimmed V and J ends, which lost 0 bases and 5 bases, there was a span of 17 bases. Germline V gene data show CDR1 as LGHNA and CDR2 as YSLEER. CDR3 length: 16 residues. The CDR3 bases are TGCGCCAGCAGCCAAGAGAGAATAGGAAGCGTCAACGAGCAGTACTTC. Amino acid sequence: CASSQERIGSVNEQYF.

The chain's CDR3 is CASSIGTGGVEQYF. CDR3 nucleotides: TGTGCCAGTAGTATCGGGACAGGGGGGGTCGAGCAGTACTTC. The chain employs TRBV19 and TRBJ2-7; the match to TRBD1 covers 11 bases. This CDR3 region has 14 residues. The germline CDR1 and CDR2 sequences are LNHDA and SQIVND (reference sequence). Germline trimming cut 3 bases from V and 6 bases from J; bases unmatched to any gene: 4.

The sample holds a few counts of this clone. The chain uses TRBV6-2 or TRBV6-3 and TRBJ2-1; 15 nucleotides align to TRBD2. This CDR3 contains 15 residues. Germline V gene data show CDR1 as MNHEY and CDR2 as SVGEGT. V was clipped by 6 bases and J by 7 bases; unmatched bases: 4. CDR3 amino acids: CASSRTSGRANEQFF. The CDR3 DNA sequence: TGTGCCAGCAGCCGGACTAGCGGGAGGGCAAATGAGCAGTTCTTC.

The DNA of the CDR3 is TGTGCCAGCAGTTTTCGGGGTAGCTATGGCTACACCTTC. Its protein is CASSFRGSYGYTF. The V gene is TRBV12-3 or TRBV12-4, the J gene TRBJ1-2; D remains unclear. Trimming removed 3 bases at V and 4 bases at J, with 9 bases between. The CDR3 has 13 amino acids.

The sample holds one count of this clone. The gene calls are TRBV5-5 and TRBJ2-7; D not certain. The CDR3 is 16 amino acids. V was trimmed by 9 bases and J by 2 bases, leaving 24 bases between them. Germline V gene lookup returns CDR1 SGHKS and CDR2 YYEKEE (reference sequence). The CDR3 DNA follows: TGTGCCACCCGCGTATCCGCGGAGCCCAACCCCTACGAGCAGTACTTC. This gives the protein CATRVSAEPNPYEQYF.

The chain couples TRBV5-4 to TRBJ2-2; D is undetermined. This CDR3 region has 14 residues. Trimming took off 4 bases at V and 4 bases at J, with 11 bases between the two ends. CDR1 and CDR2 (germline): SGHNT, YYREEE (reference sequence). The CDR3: CASSHTDATGELFF. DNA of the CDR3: TGTGCCAGCAGCCATACAGACGCCACCGGGGAGCTGTTTTTT.

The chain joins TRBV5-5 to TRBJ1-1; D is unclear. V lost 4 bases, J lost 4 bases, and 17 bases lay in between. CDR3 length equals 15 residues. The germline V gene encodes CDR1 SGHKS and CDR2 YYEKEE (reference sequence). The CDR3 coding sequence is TGTGCCAGCAGCACCCTAGATCACGGAATCACTGAAGCTTTCTTT. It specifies CASSTLDHGITEAFF.

The CDR3 nucleotides are TGCGCCAGCAGCTTTCGGGGACCGAACACTGAAGCTTTCTTT. Its protein product is CASSFRGPNTEAFF. The chain links TRBV5-1 to TRBJ1-1; TRBD1 is a possible D gene (5 bases). This CDR3 has 14 residues. Germline V gene lookup returns CDR1 SGHRS and CDR2 YFSETQ. V was clipped by 2 bases and J by 1 base, with 9 bases between them. The full variable domain, in which reference TRBV5-1 and TRBJ1-1 provide the parts outside the CDR3, is KAGVTQTPRYLIKTRGQQVTLSCSPISGHRSVSWYQQTPGQGLQFLFEYFSETQRNKGNFPGRFSGRQFSNSRSEMNVSTLELGDSALYLCASSFRGPNTEAFFGQGTRLTVV.

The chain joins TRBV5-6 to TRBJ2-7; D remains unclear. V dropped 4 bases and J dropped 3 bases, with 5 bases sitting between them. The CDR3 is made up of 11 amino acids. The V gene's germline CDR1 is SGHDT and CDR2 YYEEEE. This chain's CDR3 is CASSRNYEQYF. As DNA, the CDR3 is TGTGCCAGCAGCCGGAACTACGAGCAGTACTTC. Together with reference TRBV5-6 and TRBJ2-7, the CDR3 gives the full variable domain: DAGVTQSPTHLIKTRGQQVTLRCSPKSGHDTVSWYQQALGQGPQFIFQYYEEEERQRGNFPDRFSGHQFPNYSSELNVNALLLGDSALYLCASSRNYEQYFGPGTRLTVT.

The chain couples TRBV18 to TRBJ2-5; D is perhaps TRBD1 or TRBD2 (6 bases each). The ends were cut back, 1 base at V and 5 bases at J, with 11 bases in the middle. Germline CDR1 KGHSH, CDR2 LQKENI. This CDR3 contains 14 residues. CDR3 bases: TGTGCCAGCTCACCACTGGGGGGCGTGGAGACCCAGTACTTC. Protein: CASSPLGGVETQYF.